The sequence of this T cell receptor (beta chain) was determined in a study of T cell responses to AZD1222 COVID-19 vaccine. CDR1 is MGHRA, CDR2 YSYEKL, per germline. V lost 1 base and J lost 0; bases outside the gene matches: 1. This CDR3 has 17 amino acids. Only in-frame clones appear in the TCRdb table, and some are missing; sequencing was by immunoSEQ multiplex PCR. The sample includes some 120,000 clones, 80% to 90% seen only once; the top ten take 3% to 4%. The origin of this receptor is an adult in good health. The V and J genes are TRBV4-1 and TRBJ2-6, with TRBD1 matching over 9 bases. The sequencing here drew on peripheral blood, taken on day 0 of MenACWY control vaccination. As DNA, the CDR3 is TGCGCCAGCAGCCAAGGGGACAGGGCCTCTGGGGCCAACGTCCTGACTTTC. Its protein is CASSQGDRASGANVLTF.